The source of this T cell receptor beta chain is a study of blood T cell repertoires in COVID-19. About the research overall: Material from acute and convalescent COVID-19 was sourced from the United States, Italy and Spain. PBMCs, B-cell-depleted T cells, or T cells were the source of the cDNA or gDNA that made up the material.

Original handling: Estimated nucleated cell counts came from reference gene primer amplification. Here immunoSEQ multiplex PCR was the method, and the copy in TCRdb shows in-frame clones only, minus some. The V and J calls and clone size come from that table; D and trimming were worked out from the DNA. This table has some 180,000 clones, roughly 76% appearing once. This CDR3 has 12 residues. Germline V CDR1 and CDR2: SGHTA, FQGTGA. Trimming took off 5 bases at V and 6 bases at J, with 11 bases between the two ends. This TCR was sampled from a woman between 45 and 60 years old with active or convalescent COVID-19. This chain links TRBV7-3 with TRBJ2-7; no firm D call. Input material: peripheral blood. The CDR3 protein is CASSPRVGEQYF. CDR3 sequence (DNA): TGTGCCAGCAGCCCGCGAGTTGGCGAGCAGTACTTC.